The 10 T cell receptor beta chains reported below all come from one sample, sequenced in a study of shared clonotypes between healthy human individuals. Clones were sequenced by immunoSEQ multiplex PCR, and TCRdb holds only the in-frame ones, with some missing. The top ten clones hold 0.35% to 0.5% of a sample with 2.3 million or so clones, approximately 93% of them seen once. Sequencing input: naive CD4+ T cells from PBMCs. This sample's subset: CD45RA+ positively selected. These receptors were collected from a man younger than 35 in good health. Some clones in this sample may be carry-over from other donors' samples.

The chain carries TRBV5-1 and TRBJ1-1, with a possible D match to TRBD1 (5 bases). The germline CDR1 and CDR2 sequences are SGHRS and YFSETQ. V lost 0 bases, J lost 6 bases, and 18 bases lay in between. This CDR3 contains 16 residues. The CDR3 spells CASSLVSGIMPAEAFF. CDR3 DNA: TGCGCCAGCAGCTTGGTTTCAGGGATTATGCCGGCTGAAGCTTTCTTT.

This clone has only one observation. The chain has TRBV19 and TRBJ2-7; 10 nucleotides agree with TRBD2. In germline, CDR1 is LNHDA, CDR2 SQIVND (reference sequence). V trimming: 3 bases; J trimming: 6 bases; junction bases outside the gene matches: 8. The CDR3 runs to 15 residues. In DNA form, the CDR3 reads TGTGCCAGTAGTATGGCGCCTAGCGGGAGTTCCGAGCAGTACTTC. Amino acids: CASSMAPSGSSEQYF.

The chain couples TRBV5-6 to TRBJ1-5; no reliable D call. CDR1 is SGHDT, CDR2 YYEEEE, per germline. The CDR3 sequence is 15 residues long. Trimming cost V 1 base and J 2 bases, with 10 bases left between them. CDR3 bases: TGTGCCAGCAGCTTGCTAGCTCAGGGCAATCAGCCCCAGCATTTT. Amino acids: CASSLLAQGNQPQHF.

The V call is TRBV2, the J call TRBJ1-5; 7 positions match TRBD1. The V and J ends lost 4 bases and 7 bases, in that order; junction bases with no gene match: 10. This CDR3 has 15 residues. Looked up from germline, CDR1 is SNHLY and CDR2 is FYNNEI. CDR3 region: CASSVRGLGGQPQHF. DNA for the CDR3: TGTGCCAGCAGTGTAAGGGGGCTAGGTGGACAGCCCCAGCATTTT.

V is TRBV4-1 and J is TRBJ2-3; 8 bases align to TRBD2. The length of the CDR3 is 15 residues. With 4 bases clipped from V and 0 bases from J, the junction kept 3 bases outside the gene matches. Germline V lookup: CDR1 MGHRA, CDR2 YSYEKL. The CDR3 spells CASSRGTRSTDTQYF. DNA of the CDR3: TGCGCCAGCAGCCGCGGGACTAGAAGCACAGATACGCAGTATTTT.

V is TRBV5-1 and J is TRBJ1-4; 7 bases are a match to TRBD1. There are 15 residues in the CDR3. V gave up 4 bases and J gave up 13 bases; unmatched junction bases: 16. Germline V gives CDR1 SGHRS, CDR2 YFSETQ. In DNA form, the CDR3 reads TGCGCCAGCAGCCCGGGACAGCTCTCATCGGATATACTGTTTTTT. It translates to CASSPGQLSSDILFF.

V and J are TRBV25-1 and TRBJ2-2; TRBD1 matches 7 bases. In germline, CDR1 is MGHDK, CDR2 SYGVNS. V lost 10 bases, J lost 0 bases, and 5 bases stayed unmatched. This CDR3 comprises 14 residues. The CDR3 loop is CATRQGPNTGELFF. Written as DNA, the CDR3 is TGTGCCACCAGACAGGGCCCGAACACCGGGGAGCTGTTTTTT.

Of note for this clone: Other DNA sequences of this sample code for an identical CDR3. The chain combines TRBV27 with TRBJ1-2; possibly TRBD1 for D (6 bases). The germline V gene has CDR1 MNHEY and CDR2 SMNVEV (reference sequence). This CDR3 is built from 14 residues. Trimming pared 4 bases from V and 1 base from J, leaving 10 bases between. In DNA, the CDR3 is TGTGCCAGCAGTTCCCGGACAGATAACTATGGCTACACCTTC. Translated, it gives CASSSRTDNYGYTF.

This clone was seen just once. The genes are TRBV6-5 and TRBJ2-1; 9 nucleotides agree with TRBD2. CDR3 length: 15 amino acids. V shed 5 bases and J 2 bases; nucleotides not matched to a gene: 4. In germline, CDR1 is MNHEY, CDR2 SVGAGI. This CDR3 reads CASSRLAEAYNEQFF. The DNA for the CDR3 is TGTGCCAGCAGTCGACTAGCGGAGGCCTACAATGAGCAGTTCTTC.

This chain joins TRBV27 and TRBJ2-7, with D maybe TRBD1 (6 bases). The CDR3 covers 14 residues. Between the trimmed V and J ends, which lost 3 bases and 8 bases, there was a span of 17 bases. Germline CDR1 and CDR2: MNHEY and SMNVEV (reference sequence). In DNA form, the CDR3 reads TGTGCCAGCAGTTTTCTCCCCCGGCAGGGGAAGCAGTACTTC. Translating it yields CASSFLPRQGKQYF.